The 23 T cell receptor beta chains given below trace back to one sample, sequenced in a study of T-cell reconstitution after alpha-beta-depleted transplantation in children. During its preparation, the TCRbeta library received unique molecular identifiers. TCRdb re-called the PCR reads through MiXCR, storing one row per CDR3 protein. The sample lists around 140,000 distinct CDR3 sequences, 8.5% to 10% occurring once. This specimen consisted of PBMCs, mostly from graft donor cells, obtained 180 days after TCRalphabeta/CD19-depleted stem cell transplant. The receptor source for this set is a female patient aged 2-15 years who had a stem cell transplant for congenital amegakaryocytic thrombocytopenia, so the T cells may come from the graft donor.

The chain employs TRBV30 and TRBJ2-7; 7 bases line up with TRBD1. Germline CDR1 and CDR2: GTSNPN and SVGIG (reference sequence). The CDR3 sequence is 13 residues long. The J segment lost 4 bases and the V segment lost 0 bases, leaving 3 bases of the junction unmatched. The CDR3 DNA sequence: TGTGCCTGGAGTGTACAGGGGATATACGAGCAGTACTTC. Translation gives CAWSVQGIYEQYF.

The table lists this clonotype with a few counts. This chain uses TRBV18 with TRBJ2-6, with unresolved D. This CDR3 is 15 amino acids long. The V and J ends lost 4 bases and 1 base respectively, with 8 bases between them. The germline V gene encodes CDR1 KGHSH and CDR2 LQKENI. The CDR3 spells CASSRAGSGANVLTF. CDR3 sequence (DNA): TGTGCCAGCTCACGGGCAGGATCTGGGGCCAACGTCCTGACTTTC.

Ten or more counts support this clonotype. The chain carries TRBV20-1 and TRBJ2-7, with 7 bases identical to TRBD2. The junction had 4 bases not matched to a gene; V was cut back by 6 bases and J by 2 bases. The CDR3 sequence is 12 residues long. Germline-derived CDR1 and CDR2 are DFQATT and SNEGSKA (reference sequence). The DNA of the CDR3 is TGCAGTGCCCGAGCGGGAACCTACGAGCAGTACTTC. Encoded protein: CSARAGTYEQYF.

This clonotype was counted at least ten times. The rearrangement uses TRBV5-1 and TRBJ2-7, with TRBD1 identical over 9 bases. Unmatched junction bases numbered 9, after V lost 2 bases and J lost 3 bases. Germline assignment: CDR1 SGHRS and CDR2 YFSETQ. This CDR3 has 16 residues. The CDR3, as DNA: TGCGCCAGCAGCTTTCCCACAGGGGGCGGTCGCTACGAGCAGTACTTC. Translation: CASSFPTGGGRYEQYF. The variable domain in full, with the rest retrieved from reference TRBV5-1 and TRBJ2-7, is KAGVTQTPRYLIKTRGQQVTLSCSPISGHRSVSWYQQTPGQGLQFLFEYFSETQRNKGNFPGRFSGRQFSNSRSEMNVSTLELGDSALYLCASSFPTGGGRYEQYFGPGTRLTVT.

This clonotype has at least ten counts. V gene TRBV11-2 combines with J gene TRBJ1-3, with a tentative D call TRBD1 (5 bases). The germline V gene has CDR1 SGHAT and CDR2 FQNNGV. This CDR3 contains 14 residues. Trimming took 5 bases from V and 1 from J, leaving 9 bases between them. This CDR3 reads CASSNRGSGNTIYF. The CDR3 coding sequence is TGTGCCAGCAGCAACCGGGGGTCTGGAAACACCATATATTTT.

The sample holds a few counts of this clonotype. V is TRBV3-1 and J is TRBJ2-5; D perhaps matches TRBD2 (6 bases). The CDR3 has 15 amino acids. The germline gives CDR1 LGHDT, CDR2 YNNKEL (reference sequence). Trimming stripped 3 bases from V and 2 bases from J, with 13 bases between. The CDR3 loop reads CASSQFAGFQETQYF. CDR3 nucleotide sequence: TGTGCCAGCAGCCAGTTCGCGGGATTTCAAGAGACCCAGTACTTC.

The rearrangement uses TRBV7-7 and TRBJ2-1, with D uncertain. The CDR3 sequence is 14 residues long. Deletions cut 1 base from V and 5 bases from J, with 9 bases between. Germline loops: CDR1 SSHAT, CDR2 FNYEAQ (reference sequence). CDR3 sequence: CASSLGYANNEQFF. The CDR3 DNA follows: TGTGCCAGCAGCTTAGGGTACGCTAACAATGAGCAGTTCTTC.

This clonotype was seen ten or more times. The V gene is TRBV21-1, the J gene TRBJ2-1; no DNA check was done on the table's D call, TRBD2. TRBV21-1 corresponds to a pseudogene. This CDR3 is 14 amino acids long. CDR3 sequence: CASSHPVGLLLLFF. Here the CDR3 DNA reads TGTGCCAGCAGCCACCCGGTGGGACTCCTGCTCCTCTTCTTC.

The table lists this clonotype with many counts. The chain recombines TRBV5-6 with TRBJ2-4; D call uncertain. Germline V gene lookup returns CDR1 SGHDT and CDR2 YYEEEE. CDR3 length equals 16 residues. V lost 0 bases to trimming and J lost 7 bases, with 17 bases between them. The CDR3 coding sequence is TGTGCCAGCAGCTTGGACCGATGGGGTGACGATAACATTCAGTACTTC. As protein: CASSLDRWGDDNIQYF. The full variable domain, in which reference TRBV5-6 and TRBJ2-4 provide the parts outside the CDR3, is DAGVTQSPTHLIKTRGQQVTLRCSPKSGHDTVSWYQQALGQGPQFIFQYYEEEERQRGNFPDRFSGHQFPNYSSELNVNALLLGDSALYLCASSLDRWGDDNIQYFGAGTRLSVL.

The sample holds a few counts of this clonotype. This chain joins TRBV6-1 and TRBJ1-2; D uncertain. The CDR3 runs 13 residues. V was clipped by 6 bases and J by 5 bases, with 13 bases between them. Germline assignment: CDR1 MNHNS and CDR2 SASEGT. The CDR3: CASSRKGQYGYTF. In nucleotides, the CDR3 is TGTGCCAGCAGCAGAAAAGGGCAATATGGCTACACCTTC.

This clonotype was detected a few times. This chain uses TRBV4-3 with TRBJ1-1; D remains ambiguous. This CDR3 has 15 residues. V gave up 0 bases and J gave up 0 bases, with 8 bases separating them. From germline, CDR1 is LGHNA and CDR2 YSLEER. CDR3 sequence: CASSQDFAVNTEAFF. The CDR3 DNA sequence: TGCGCCAGCAGCCAAGATTTCGCGGTGAACACTGAAGCTTTCTTT.

This chain uses TRBV30 with TRBJ1-1, with D uncertain. Germline V gene data show CDR1 as GTSNPN and CDR2 as SVGIG (reference sequence). This CDR3 is 12 amino acids long. Trimming stripped 0 bases from V and 6 bases from J, with 8 bases between. The CDR3 bases are TGTGCCTGGAGTGTAATGGGTGCTGAAGCTTTCTTT. Protein sequence: CAWSVMGAEAFF.

The sample holds many counts of this clonotype. V is TRBV10-3 and J is TRBJ1-6, with D maybe TRBD1 (6 bases). Per germline, CDR1 ENHRY and CDR2 SYGVKD. This CDR3 has 14 residues. Trimming took 7 bases from V and 7 from J, leaving 14 bases between them. CDR3 nucleotide sequence: TGTGCCATCAAGGGGGACATTCGAAATTCACCCCTCCACTTT. Translation gives CAIKGDIRNSPLHF.

This clonotype was recorded at least ten times. V gene TRBV5-1 combines with J gene TRBJ2-3, with 9 bases matching TRBD1. Trimming took 4 bases from V and 4 from J; bases not matched to a gene: 7. The CDR3 loop spans 15 amino acids. The germline V gene encodes CDR1 SGHRS and CDR2 YFSETQ. CDR3 DNA sequence: TGCGCCAGCAGCCGGGGGACAGGGTTACCAGATACGCAGTATTTT. Its protein is CASSRGTGLPDTQYF.

This clonotype was counted ten times or more. The gene calls are TRBV28 and TRBJ1-2; D not certain. Per germline, CDR1 MDHEN and CDR2 SYDVKM. This CDR3 is 14 amino acids long. Trimming took 2 bases from V and 10 from J, leaving 17 bases between them. Here the CDR3 DNA reads TGTGCCAGCAGTTTAAGGGTGTGGTCCAGAAACTACACCTTC. Translated: CASSLRVWSRNYTF.

At least ten counts were recorded for this clonotype. This chain joins TRBV5-1 and TRBJ2-7; 7 bases fit TRBD2. Germline V gene lookup returns CDR1 SGHRS and CDR2 YFSETQ. The CDR3 contains 16 residues. After removal of 0 bases from V and 3 bases from J, the junction contained 9 bases not matched to a gene. This CDR3 reads CASSLAVLAENYEQYF. CDR3 sequence (DNA): TGCGCCAGCAGCTTGGCAGTCCTAGCGGAGAACTACGAGCAGTACTTC.

In its sample, this clonotype was seen many times. The gene calls are TRBV29-1 and TRBJ1-2; D call uncertain. The CDR3 consists of 13 residues. V lost 7 bases and J 2 bases, leaving 14 bases between the germline ends. Germline lookup yields CDR1 SQVTM and CDR2 ANQGSEA. CDR3 DNA: TGCAGCGGGGGAGACCAAATAAACTATGGCTACACCTTC. The encoded protein is CSGGDQINYGYTF.

CDR3: CSARDQRSSGSEQYF. As DNA, the CDR3 is TGCAGTGCTAGAGATCAGAGGTCTAGCGGGAGCGAGCAGTACTTC. V usage is TRBV20-1 and J usage is TRBJ2-7, with 10 bases aligning to TRBD2. The junction had 8 bases not matched to a gene; V was cut back by 0 bases and J by 6 bases. The CDR3 length is 15 residues. Per the germline V gene, CDR1 is DFQATT and CDR2 is SNEGSKA (reference sequence).

This clonotype has a count of ten or more. The rearrangement uses TRBV29-1 and TRBJ2-7; D possibly matches TRBD1 or TRBD2 (5 bases each). This CDR3 spans 12 amino acids. Germline assignment: CDR1 SQVTM and CDR2 ANQGSEA. Trimming pared 7 bases from V and 5 bases from J, leaving 15 bases between. CDR3 loop: CSAEDGANEQYF. The CDR3 DNA sequence: TGCAGCGCCGAGGACGGGGCAAACGAGCAGTACTTC.

There are many counts of this clonotype. The rearrangement links TRBV12-3 or TRBV12-4 to TRBJ2-6; possible D gene TRBD1, 5 bases. Trimming removed 4 bases at V and 0 bases at J, with 16 bases between. The CDR3 consists of 18 residues. CDR3 in DNA: TGTGCCAGCAGTTACGGCGAAGACAGTCTCTCTGGGGCCAACGTCCTGACTTTC. Protein: CASSYGEDSLSGANVLTF.

This clonotype was observed at least ten times. The genes are TRBV12-3 or TRBV12-4 and TRBJ2-2, with TRBD1 identical over 12 bases. The CDR3 extends over 17 amino acids. The J segment lost 5 bases and the V segment lost 5 bases, leaving 9 bases of the junction unmatched. The DNA for the CDR3 is TGTGCCAGCAGTCAATCAGGGGGACAGGGGGCGACCGGGGAGCTGTTTTTT. Amino acid sequence: CASSQSGGQGATGELFF.

This clonotype was detected many times. The chain couples TRBV20-1 to TRBJ1-5; 7 bases match TRBD1. V lost 6 bases and J lost 2; bases outside the gene matches: 4. From germline, CDR1 is DFQATT and CDR2 SNEGSKA (reference sequence). This CDR3 has 13 residues. This CDR3 reads CSATGQGNQPQHF. The DNA for the CDR3 is TGCAGTGCCACCGGACAGGGCAATCAGCCCCAGCATTTT.

Comments on this clonotype: The CDR3 does not close with the conserved phenylalanine or tryptophan, likely indicating a read error. CDR3 in amino acids: CATRQTGNSKAFL. The CDR3 nucleotides read TGTGCCACCAGACAGACAGGGAATTCTAAAGCTTTCTTG. The chain has TRBV24-1 and TRBJ1-1, with 7 nucleotides matching TRBD1. CDR1 and CDR2 (germline): KGHDR, SFDVKD. The CDR3 covers 13 residues. Trimming took 7 bases from V and 9 from J; bases not matched to a gene: 10.